The 18 T cell receptor beta chains in this list originate from one sample, sequenced in a study of cytomegalovirus exposure and HLA in healthy donors. 60 Vbeta and 13 Jbeta primers were used in PCR. Profiled with immunoSEQ multiplex PCR; TCRdb holds only in-frame clones, not every one. Altogether over 120,000 clones are present, around 10% being singletons, with the ten largest covering less than 2%. The material sequenced was PBMCs. The receptors here all came from a middle-aged man in good health and CMV-seronegative.

This clone was seen more than once but under ten times. The chain's CDR3 is CASSWSGTSGYEQYF. The DNA of the CDR3 is TGCGCCAGCAGCTGGTCCGGGACTAGCGGTTACGAGCAGTACTTC. This chain connects TRBV5-1 to TRBJ2-7; 11 bases align to TRBD2. The CDR3 spans 15 residues. The ends lost 3 bases at V and 4 bases at J; junction bases unmatched: 6. CDR1 is SGHRS and CDR2 is YFSETQ in the germline V gene.

The chain links TRBV5-1 to TRBJ2-3; TRBD2 matches 7 bases. The V gene's germline CDR1 is SGHRS and CDR2 YFSETQ. V was clipped by 5 bases and J by 4 bases; unmatched bases: 7. CDR3 length: 14 amino acids. This chain's CDR3 is CASSQGGSSDTQYF. The CDR3 DNA is TGCGCCAGCAGTCAGGGCGGGAGCTCAGATACGCAGTATTTT.

This clone was counted only a few times. This chain joins TRBV5-1 and TRBJ1-5; TRBD1 matches at 10 bases. The CDR3 sequence is 15 residues long. Germline V gene sequence: CDR1 SGHRS, CDR2 YFSETQ. J gave up 4 bases and V 4 bases, and 5 bases lay outside the gene matches. The DNA of the CDR3 is TGCGCCAGCAGCCTAGGACAGGGGGAGAATCAGCCCCAGCATTTT. Amino acid sequence: CASSLGQGENQPQHF.

The chain uses TRBV19 and TRBJ2-3, with 7 bases that match TRBD2. Germline CDR1 is LNHDA and CDR2 is SQIVND (reference sequence). The CDR3 sequence is 14 residues long. After removal of 4 bases from V and 3 bases from J, the junction contained 4 bases not matched to a gene. CDR3 loop: CASSRGTTTDTQYF. The CDR3 DNA reads TGTGCCAGTAGTAGGGGGACTACTACAGATACGCAGTATTTT.

This sequence joins TRBV7-2 and TRBJ1-1, with D maybe TRBD1 (6 bases). V shed 4 bases and J shed 0 bases, with 9 bases lying between them. CDR3 length: 14 residues. CDR1 is SGHTA and CDR2 is FQGNSA in the germline V gene. CDR3 DNA sequence: TGTGCCAGCAGCTCAGGGGTGATGAACACTGAAGCTTTCTTT. Its protein is CASSSGVMNTEAFF.

J is TRBJ2-1 and V is TRBV6-5; maybe TRBD2 (5 bases). V lost 4 bases to trimming and J lost 9 bases, with 16 bases between them. CDR3 size: 14 residues. CDR1 is MNHEY and CDR2 is SVGAGI in the germline V gene. This CDR3 is CASSLSGVQPEQFF. Here the CDR3 DNA reads TGTGCCAGCAGTTTATCCGGGGTTCAGCCTGAGCAGTTCTTC.

The gene calls are TRBV6-6 and TRBJ1-5; perhaps TRBD1 as D (6 bases). The ends were cut back, 10 bases at V and 5 bases at J, with 15 bases in the middle. The CDR3 has 13 amino acids. Looked up from germline, CDR1 is MNHNY and CDR2 is SVGAGI (reference sequence). CDR3 region: CAIAWGGDQPQHF. Written as DNA, the CDR3 is TGTGCCATTGCCTGGGGGGGCGATCAGCCCCAGCATTTT.

In this sample, this clone turned up once. A junction boundary mismatches the germline segment, possibly from a read error. V is TRBV5-6 and J is TRBJ1-2; D uncertain. Germline V CDR1 and CDR2: SGHDT, YYEEEE. The CDR3 is made up of 13 amino acids. Here the CDR3 DNA reads TGTGCCAGTTTCGGACTGTCGTCTTATGGCTACAATTTC. It codes for CASFGLSSYGYNF.

The chain uses TRBV28 and TRBJ2-7; 12 bases agree with TRBD2. Trimming took 7 bases from V and 0 from J; bases not matched to a gene: 1. Germline CDR1 is MDHEN and CDR2 is SYDVKM. The CDR3 runs to 14 residues. CDR3 DNA: TGTGCCAGCATGACTAGCGGGAGCTCCTACGAGCAGTACTTC. Translation: CASMTSGSSYEQYF.

For the CDR3, the DNA is TGTGCCAGCAGTGAATGGGGCCACTCCAAATCCACTAACGAGCAGTACTTC. This sequence encodes CASSEWGHSKSTNEQYF. The rearrangement joins TRBV6-1 to TRBJ2-7; a weak D match, TRBD1 (5 bases). The V gene lost 2 bases and the J gene lost 5 bases, with 22 bases spanning the gap. Germline V gene lookup returns CDR1 MNHNS and CDR2 SASEGT. The CDR3 runs to 17 residues.

The chain carries TRBV4-1 and TRBJ2-1, with 7 bases aligning to TRBD2. This CDR3 has 17 amino acids. V shed 0 bases, J shed 2 bases, and the junction held 7 bases outside the gene matches. CDR1 is MGHRA, CDR2 YSYEKL, per germline. The CDR3 DNA reads as TGCGCCAGCAGCCAAGAATGGCTAGCGGTACCCTACAATGAGCAGTTCTTC. Translated: CASSQEWLAVPYNEQFF.

This clone was seen more than once but under ten times. The chain joins TRBV7-2 to TRBJ1-6, with D perhaps TRBD1 (6 bases). Germline assignment: CDR1 SGHTA and CDR2 FQGNSA. With 1 base removed from V and 10 bases from J, the gap between germline ends came to 14 bases. The CDR3 runs to 15 residues. The CDR3 region is CASSLVVGARSPLHF. CDR3 bases: TGTGCCAGCAGCTTAGTAGTGGGGGCCCGGTCACCCCTCCACTTT.

This chain links TRBV30 with TRBJ2-5; 8 bases map to TRBD2. CDR3 length: 14 amino acids. J was trimmed by 0 bases and V by 3 bases; bases with no gene match: 3. Per germline, CDR1 GTSNPN and CDR2 SVGIG (reference sequence). The CDR3 sequence is CAWRASGYQETQYF. As DNA, the CDR3 is TGTGCCTGGAGAGCTAGCGGGTACCAAGAGACCCAGTACTTC.

The table lists this clone with a few counts. The rearrangement uses TRBV6-1 and TRBJ2-1; 10 bases match TRBD1. The CDR3 runs 15 residues. Trimming removed 3 bases from V and 2 bases from J; junction bases left unmatched: 1. Germline CDR1 reads MNHNS; CDR2 reads SASEGT. CDR3 loop: CASSEDRGTYNEQFF. The CDR3 DNA reads TGTGCCAGCAGTGAGGACAGGGGGACCTACAATGAGCAGTTCTTC.

This clone was counted between two and nine times. The chain is built from TRBV4-2 and TRBJ1-2, with TRBD1 matching 7 bases. The V gene's germline CDR1 is LGHNA and CDR2 YNFKEQ. The CDR3 sequence is 16 residues long. Trimming at V came to 1 base and at J to 1 base, leaving 6 bases not matched to a gene. CDR3 loop: CASSQGTGRFNYGYTF. The CDR3 nucleotides read TGTGCCAGCAGCCAAGGGACAGGTCGGTTTAACTATGGCTACACCTTC.

This rearrangement joins TRBV2 to TRBJ2-4, with TRBD1 matching over 11 bases. The CDR3 is 12 residues long. CDR1 and CDR2 from the germline V gene are SNHLY and FYNNEI. Trimming cost V 6 bases and J 15 bases; bases outside gene matches: 7. The CDR3 bases are TGTGCCAGCAGAGCGGACAGGGGGCTTTTGTACTTC. The encoded protein is CASRADRGLLYF.

The CDR3 sequence: CASSSTGGSYGYTF. DNA of the CDR3: TGTGCCAGCAGCTCGACAGGGGGGTCGTATGGCTACACCTTC. The J gene is TRBJ1-2, the V gene TRBV7-3; 9 bases agree with TRBD1. J was trimmed by 5 bases and V by 4 bases; bases with no gene match: 5. The CDR3 sequence is 14 residues long. Looked up from germline, CDR1 is SGHTA and CDR2 is FQGTGA.

In this sample, this clone turned up a few times. This chain connects TRBV7-9 to TRBJ1-3; the D gene is possibly TRBD1 (6 bases). This CDR3 has 14 amino acids. The ends were cut back, 2 bases at V and 4 bases at J, with 9 bases in the middle. Germline V gene data show CDR1 as SEHNR and CDR2 as FQNEAQ (reference sequence). CDR3 bases: TGTGCCAGCAGCTTAAACAGGGCGGGAAACACCATATATTTT. Protein product: CASSLNRAGNTIYF.